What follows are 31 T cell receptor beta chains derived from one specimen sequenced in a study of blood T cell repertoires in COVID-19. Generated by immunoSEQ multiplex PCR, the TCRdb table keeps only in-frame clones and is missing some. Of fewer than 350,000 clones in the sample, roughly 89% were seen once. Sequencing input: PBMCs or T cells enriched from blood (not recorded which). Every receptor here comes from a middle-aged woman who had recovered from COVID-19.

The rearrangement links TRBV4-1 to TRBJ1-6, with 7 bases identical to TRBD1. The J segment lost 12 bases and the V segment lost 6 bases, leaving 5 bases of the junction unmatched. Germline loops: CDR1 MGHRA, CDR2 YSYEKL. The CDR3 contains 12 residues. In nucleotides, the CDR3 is TGCGCCAGCAGGGGATCAGGGGGACCCCTCCACTTT. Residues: CASRGSGGPLHF.

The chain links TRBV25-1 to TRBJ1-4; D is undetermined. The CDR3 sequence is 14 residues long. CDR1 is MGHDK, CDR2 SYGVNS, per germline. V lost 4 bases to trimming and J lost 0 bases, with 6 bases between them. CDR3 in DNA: TGTGCCAGCAGTGGAACGGCAACTAATGAAAAACTGTTTTTT. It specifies CASSGTATNEKLFF.

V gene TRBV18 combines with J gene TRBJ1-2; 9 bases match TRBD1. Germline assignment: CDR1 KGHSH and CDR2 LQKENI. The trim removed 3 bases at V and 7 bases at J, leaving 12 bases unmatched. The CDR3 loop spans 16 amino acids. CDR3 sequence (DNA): TGTGCCAGCTCACCGAACTTGGGGACAGGGACGCCTGGCTACACCTTC. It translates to CASSPNLGTGTPGYTF.

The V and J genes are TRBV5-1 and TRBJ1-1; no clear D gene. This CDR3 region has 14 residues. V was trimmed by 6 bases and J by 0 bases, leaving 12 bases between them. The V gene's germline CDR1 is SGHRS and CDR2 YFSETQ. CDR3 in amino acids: CASKHPEMNTEAFF. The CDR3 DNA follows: TGCGCCAGCAAGCACCCTGAGATGAACACTGAAGCTTTCTTT.

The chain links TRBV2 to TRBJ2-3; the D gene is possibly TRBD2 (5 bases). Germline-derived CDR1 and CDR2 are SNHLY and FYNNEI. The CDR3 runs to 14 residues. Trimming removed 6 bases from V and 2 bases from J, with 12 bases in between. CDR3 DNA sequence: TGTGCCAGCAGAGCGGACTTCTACACAGATACGCAGTATTTT. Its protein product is CASRADFYTDTQYF.

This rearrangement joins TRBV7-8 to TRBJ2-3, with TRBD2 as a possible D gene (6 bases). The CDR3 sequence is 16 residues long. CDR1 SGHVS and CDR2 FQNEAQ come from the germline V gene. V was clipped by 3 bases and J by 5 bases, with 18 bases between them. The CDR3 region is CASSFFAGRGEDTQYF. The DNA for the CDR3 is TGTGCCAGCAGCTTTTTCGCGGGAAGGGGAGAAGATACGCAGTATTTT.

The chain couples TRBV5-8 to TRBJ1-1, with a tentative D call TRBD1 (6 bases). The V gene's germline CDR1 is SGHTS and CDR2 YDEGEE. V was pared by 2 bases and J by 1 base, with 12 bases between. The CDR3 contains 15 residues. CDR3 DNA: TGTGCCAGCAGCTTTAGGGGGACTAAGAACACTGAAGCTTTCTTT. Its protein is CASSFRGTKNTEAFF.

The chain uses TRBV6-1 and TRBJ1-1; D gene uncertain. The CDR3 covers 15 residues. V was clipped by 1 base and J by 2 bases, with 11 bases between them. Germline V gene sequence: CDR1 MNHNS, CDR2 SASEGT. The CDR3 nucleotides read TGTGCCAGCAGTGAAGACCCACTCGTTAACACTGAAGCTTTCTTT. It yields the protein CASSEDPLVNTEAFF.

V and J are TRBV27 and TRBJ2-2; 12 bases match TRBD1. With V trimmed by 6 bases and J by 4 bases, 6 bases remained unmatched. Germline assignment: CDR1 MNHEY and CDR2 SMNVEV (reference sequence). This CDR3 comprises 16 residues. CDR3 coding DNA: TGTGCCAGCAGCCATGGGGACAGGGGGCCCACCGGGGAGCTGTTTTTT. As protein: CASSHGDRGPTGELFF.

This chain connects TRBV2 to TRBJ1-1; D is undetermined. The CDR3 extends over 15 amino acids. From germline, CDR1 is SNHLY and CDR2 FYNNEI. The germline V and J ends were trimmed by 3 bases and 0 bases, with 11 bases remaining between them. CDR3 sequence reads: CASSERHVMNTEAFF. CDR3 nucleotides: TGTGCCAGCAGTGAGAGACACGTTATGAACACTGAAGCTTTCTTT.

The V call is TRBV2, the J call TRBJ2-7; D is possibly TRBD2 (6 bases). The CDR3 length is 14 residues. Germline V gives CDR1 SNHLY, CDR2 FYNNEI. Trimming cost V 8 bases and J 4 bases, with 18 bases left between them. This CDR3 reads CASSEGLDHYEQYF. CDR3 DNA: TGTGCCAGCTCCGAGGGACTCGACCATTACGAGCAGTACTTC.

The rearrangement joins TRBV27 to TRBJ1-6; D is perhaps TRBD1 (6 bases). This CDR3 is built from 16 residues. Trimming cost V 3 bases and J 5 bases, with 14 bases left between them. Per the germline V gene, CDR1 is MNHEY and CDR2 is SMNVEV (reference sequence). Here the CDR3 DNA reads TGTGCCAGCAGTTTCGGGGGGGCGTATGATAATTCACCCCTCCACTTT. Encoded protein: CASSFGGAYDNSPLHF.

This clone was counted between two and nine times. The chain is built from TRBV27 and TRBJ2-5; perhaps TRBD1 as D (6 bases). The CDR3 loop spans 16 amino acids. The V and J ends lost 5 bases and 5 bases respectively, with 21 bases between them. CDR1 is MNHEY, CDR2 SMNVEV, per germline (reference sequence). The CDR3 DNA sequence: TGTGCCAGCAGTCGATCCTCCAGGGGAAATTTGGAGACCCAGTACTTC. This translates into CASSRSSRGNLETQYF.

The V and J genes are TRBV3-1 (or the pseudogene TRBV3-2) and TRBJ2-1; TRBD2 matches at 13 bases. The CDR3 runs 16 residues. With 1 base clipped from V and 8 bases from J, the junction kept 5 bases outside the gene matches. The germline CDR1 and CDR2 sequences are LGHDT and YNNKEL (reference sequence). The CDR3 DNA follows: TGTGCCAGCAGCCAAGCTGGACTAGCGGGAGTTGATGAGCAGTTCTTC. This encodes CASSQAGLAGVDEQFF.

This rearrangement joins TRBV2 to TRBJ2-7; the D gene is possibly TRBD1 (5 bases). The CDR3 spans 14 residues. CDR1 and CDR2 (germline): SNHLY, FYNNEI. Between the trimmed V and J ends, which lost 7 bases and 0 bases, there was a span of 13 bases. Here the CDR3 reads CASKTERSSYEQYF. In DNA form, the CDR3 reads TGTGCCAGCAAGACAGAGAGAAGCTCCTACGAGCAGTACTTC.

The CDR3 is CAWTTQGNRNSPLHF. DNA of the CDR3: TGTGCCTGGACTACACAGGGGAATCGTAATTCACCCCTCCACTTT. The chain uses TRBV30 and TRBJ1-6; 7 bases map to TRBD1. CDR3 length: 15 residues. V trimming: 4 bases; J trimming: 6 bases; junction bases outside the gene matches: 9. Per germline, CDR1 GTSNPN and CDR2 SVGIG (reference sequence).

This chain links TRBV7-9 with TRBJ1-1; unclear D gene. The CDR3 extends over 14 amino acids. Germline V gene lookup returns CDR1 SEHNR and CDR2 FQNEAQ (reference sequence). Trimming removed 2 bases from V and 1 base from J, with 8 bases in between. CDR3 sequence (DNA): TGTGCCAGCAGCTTACCAGTCAAGAACACTGAAGCTTTCTTT. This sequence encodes CASSLPVKNTEAFF.

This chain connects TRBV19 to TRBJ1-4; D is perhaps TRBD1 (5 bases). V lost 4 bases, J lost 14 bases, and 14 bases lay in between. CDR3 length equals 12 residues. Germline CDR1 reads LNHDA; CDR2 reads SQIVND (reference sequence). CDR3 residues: CASSTPGGLLFF. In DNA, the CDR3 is TGTGCCAGTAGTACCCCGGGGGGGTTGCTGTTTTTT.

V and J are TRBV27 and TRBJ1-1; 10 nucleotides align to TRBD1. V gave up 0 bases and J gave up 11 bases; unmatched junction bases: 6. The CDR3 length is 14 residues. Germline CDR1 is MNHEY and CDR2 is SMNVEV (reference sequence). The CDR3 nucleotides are TGTGCCAGCAGTTTATCGGGGGACAGGGGCCACGCTTTCTTT. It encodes CASSLSGDRGHAFF.

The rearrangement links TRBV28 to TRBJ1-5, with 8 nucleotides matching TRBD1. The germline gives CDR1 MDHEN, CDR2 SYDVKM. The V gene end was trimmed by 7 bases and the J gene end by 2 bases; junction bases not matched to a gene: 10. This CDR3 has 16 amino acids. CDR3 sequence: CASTPQGVLRNQPQHF. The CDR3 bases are TGTGCCAGCACCCCACAGGGGGTACTACGCAATCAGCCCCAGCATTTT.

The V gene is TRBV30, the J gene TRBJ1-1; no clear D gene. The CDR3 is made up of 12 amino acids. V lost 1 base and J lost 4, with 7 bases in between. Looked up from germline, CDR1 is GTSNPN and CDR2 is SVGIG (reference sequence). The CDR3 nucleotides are TGTGCCTGGAGTGCTTCGGGCACTGAAGCTTTCTTT. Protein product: CAWSASGTEAFF.

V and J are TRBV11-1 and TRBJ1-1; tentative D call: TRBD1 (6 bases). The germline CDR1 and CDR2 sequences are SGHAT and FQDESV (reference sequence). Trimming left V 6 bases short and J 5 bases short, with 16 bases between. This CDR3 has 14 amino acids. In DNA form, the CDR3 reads TGTGCCAGCAGGACCACAGGGAAGGGGACTGAAGCTTTCTTT. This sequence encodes CASRTTGKGTEAFF.

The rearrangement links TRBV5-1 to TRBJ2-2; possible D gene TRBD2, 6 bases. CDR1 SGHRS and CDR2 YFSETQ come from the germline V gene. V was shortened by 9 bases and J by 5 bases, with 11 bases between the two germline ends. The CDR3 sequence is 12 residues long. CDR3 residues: CATGEPTGELFF. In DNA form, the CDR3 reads TGCGCCACGGGGGAACCAACCGGGGAGCTGTTTTTT.

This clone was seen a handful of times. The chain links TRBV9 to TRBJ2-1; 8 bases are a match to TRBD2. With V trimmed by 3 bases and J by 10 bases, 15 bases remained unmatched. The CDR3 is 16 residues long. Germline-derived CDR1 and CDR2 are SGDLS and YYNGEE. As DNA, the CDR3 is TGTGCCAGCAGCGGGGGGGCGCGGGAGGCAACGGAGGAGCAGTTCTTC. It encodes CASSGGAREATEEQFF.

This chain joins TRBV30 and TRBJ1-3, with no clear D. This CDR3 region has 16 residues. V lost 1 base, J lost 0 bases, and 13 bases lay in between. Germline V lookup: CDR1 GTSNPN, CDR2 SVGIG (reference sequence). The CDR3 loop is CAWSGSGWSSGNTIYF. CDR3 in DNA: TGTGCCTGGAGTGGCTCCGGGTGGAGCTCTGGAAACACCATATATTTT. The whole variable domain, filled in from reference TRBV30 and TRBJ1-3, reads SQTIHQWPATLVQPVGSPLSLECTVEGTSNPNLYWYRQAAGRGLQLLFYSVGIGQISSEVPQNLSASRPQDRQFILSSKKLLLSDSGFYLCAWSGSGWSSGNTIYFGEGSWLTVV.

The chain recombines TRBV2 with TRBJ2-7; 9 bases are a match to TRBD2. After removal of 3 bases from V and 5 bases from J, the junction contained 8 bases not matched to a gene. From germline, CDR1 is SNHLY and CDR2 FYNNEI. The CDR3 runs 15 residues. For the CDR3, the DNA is TGTGCCAGCAGTGAGGGTATTAGCGGGAGAGACGAGCAGTACTTC. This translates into CASSEGISGRDEQYF.

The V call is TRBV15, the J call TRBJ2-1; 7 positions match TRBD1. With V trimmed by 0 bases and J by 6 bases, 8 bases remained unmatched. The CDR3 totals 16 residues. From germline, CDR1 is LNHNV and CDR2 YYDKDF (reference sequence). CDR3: CATSRDSGAGGNEQFF. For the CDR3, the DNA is TGTGCCACCAGCAGAGATTCCGGGGCAGGGGGCAATGAGCAGTTCTTC.

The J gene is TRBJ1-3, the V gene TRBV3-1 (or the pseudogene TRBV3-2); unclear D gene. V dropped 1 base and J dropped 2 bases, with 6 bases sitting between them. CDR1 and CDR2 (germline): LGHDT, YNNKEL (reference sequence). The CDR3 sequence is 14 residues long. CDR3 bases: TGTGCCAGCAGCCAAGTTCTACCTGGAAACACCATATATTTT. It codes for CASSQVLPGNTIYF.

For the CDR3, the DNA is TGTGCCAGTTCGAGGTGGGAGACAGGGGCTGCGGAGACCCAGTACTTC. It codes for CASSRWETGAAETQYF. The chain carries TRBV28 and TRBJ2-5; the match to TRBD1 covers 8 bases. Per the germline V gene, CDR1 is MDHEN and CDR2 is SYDVKM. CDR3 length equals 16 residues. V lost 9 bases, J lost 5 bases, and 17 bases stayed unmatched.

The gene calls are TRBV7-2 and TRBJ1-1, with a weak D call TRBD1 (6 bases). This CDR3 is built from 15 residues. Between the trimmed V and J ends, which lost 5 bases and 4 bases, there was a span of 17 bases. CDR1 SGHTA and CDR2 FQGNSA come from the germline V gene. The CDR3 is CASSGRGSQGTEAFF. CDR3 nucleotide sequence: TGTGCCAGCAGCGGCCGAGGGTCACAGGGCACTGAAGCTTTCTTT.

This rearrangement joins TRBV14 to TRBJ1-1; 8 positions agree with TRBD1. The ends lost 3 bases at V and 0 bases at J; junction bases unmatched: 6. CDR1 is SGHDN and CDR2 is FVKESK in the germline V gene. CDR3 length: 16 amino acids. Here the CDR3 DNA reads TGTGCCAGCAGCCAGGACAGGGTGGGCCTGAACACTGAAGCTTTCTTT. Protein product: CASSQDRVGLNTEAFF. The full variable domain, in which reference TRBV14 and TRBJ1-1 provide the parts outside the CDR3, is EAGVTQFPSHSVIEKGQTVTLRCDPISGHDNLYWYRRVMGKEIKFLLHFVKESKQDESGMPNNRFLAERTGGTYSTLKVQPAELEDSGVYFCASSQDRVGLNTEAFFGQGTRLTVV.